This TCR beta chain was identified in a study of blood T cell repertoires in COVID-19. Whole-study context: Researchers got acute and convalescent COVID-19 samples from the United States, Italy and Spain.

As handled by the study authors: Amplification from reference gene primers served as the basis for estimated nucleated cell counts. Sequencing used immunoSEQ multiplex PCR; TCRdb keeps in-frame clones, though not all of them. From that table come the V and J calls and clone size; the DNA was used to work out D and trimming. The table has 75,000 to 90,000 clones, about 82% seen once; the top ten hold about 20%. What was sequenced was peripheral blood. The TCR was taken from a man older than 75 with active or convalescent COVID-19.

CDR3 loop: CASSQTGLRTEAFF. The CDR3 DNA sequence: TGTGCCAGCAGCCAAACAGGGTTGCGGACTGAAGCTTTCTTT. The rearrangement joins TRBV7-8 to TRBJ1-1; tentatively, D is TRBD1 (6 bases). Germline CDR1 and CDR2: SGHVS and FQNEAQ. The CDR3 length is 14 residues. The V and J ends lost 5 bases and 5 bases respectively, with 15 bases between them. Drawing the rest from reference TRBV7-8 and TRBJ1-1, the complete variable domain is GAGVSQSPRYKVAKRGQDVALRCDPISGHVSLFWYQQALGQGPEFLTYFQNEAQLDKSGLPSDRFFAERPEGSVSTLKIQRTQQEDSAVYLCASSQTGLRTEAFFGQGTRLTVV.